The rows below give T cell receptor beta chains drawn from one sample of a study of blood T cell repertoires in COVID-19. Here immunoSEQ multiplex PCR was the method, and the copy in TCRdb shows in-frame clones only, minus some. The sample includes around 150,000 clones, 70% to 85% of them seen just once. The sequencing input was peripheral blood. Receptors originate from a woman of 80 years or more with acute or convalescent COVID-19. The CDR3 runs from the conserved cysteine through the conserved F or W. Each record gives: CDR3 protein, CDR3 DNA, V gene, clone size, D gene, J gene. D genes are given only for firm matches. The size field is filled for only some rows; it gives once, few, many or a size class.

CDR3 protein: CASSPQERATLHF; CDR3 DNA: TGCGCCAGCAGCCCCCAAGAGCGGGCGACCCTCCACTTT; V gene: TRBV5-1; clone size: .; D gene: .; J gene: TRBJ1-6
CDR3 protein: CAWKKGANTEAFF; CDR3 DNA: TGTGCCTGGAAGAAGGGGGCAAACACTGAAGCTTTCTTT; V gene: TRBV30; clone size: few; D gene: TRBD1; J gene: TRBJ1-1
CDR3 protein: CASSEGFWVGLTTDTQYF; CDR3 DNA: TGTGCCAGCAGTGAAGGATTTTGGGTTGGGCTTACCACAGATACGCAGTATTTT; V gene: TRBV6-1; clone size: .; D gene: .; J gene: TRBJ2-3
CDR3 protein: CASSPWDRGFYGYTF; CDR3 DNA: TGTGCCAGCAGCCCTTGGGACAGGGGCTTCTATGGCTACACCTTC; V gene: TRBV7-9; clone size: once; D gene: TRBD1; J gene: TRBJ1-2
CDR3 protein: CASSENHSGNTIYF; CDR3 DNA: TGTGCCAGCAGTGAAAATCACTCTGGAAACACCATATATTTT; V gene: TRBV6-1; clone size: once; D gene: .; J gene: TRBJ1-3
CDR3 protein: CASSQGPGFSYEQYF; CDR3 DNA: TGTGCCAGCAGCCAAGGCCCAGGGTTCTCATACGAGCAGTACTTC; V gene: TRBV14; clone size: .; D gene: .; J gene: TRBJ2-7
CDR3 protein: CASSPTVLNQPQHF; CDR3 DNA: TGTGCCAGCAGTCCGACAGTCCTTAATCAGCCCCAGCATTTT; V gene: TRBV19; clone size: once; D gene: .; J gene: TRBJ1-5
CDR3 protein: CASSPPTGSTEAFF; CDR3 DNA: TGTGCCAGCAGCCCTCCGACAGGGAGCACTGAAGCTTTCTTT; V gene: TRBV5-4; clone size: .; D gene: TRBD1; J gene: TRBJ1-1
CDR3 protein: CASRGTSGRALSYEQYF; CDR3 DNA: TGTGCCAGCAGAGGGACTAGCGGGAGGGCCTTGTCCTACGAGCAGTACTTC; V gene: TRBV7-9; clone size: .; D gene: TRBD2; J gene: TRBJ2-7
CDR3 protein: CASSSSGEGSYNEQFF; CDR3 DNA: TGTGCCAGCAGTTCGTCCGGAGAGGGATCCTACAATGAGCAGTTCTTC; V gene: TRBV27; clone size: .; D gene: .; J gene: TRBJ2-1
CDR3 protein: CASSGLNTEAFF; CDR3 DNA: TGTGCCAGCAGCGGTCTTAACACTGAAGCTTTCTTT; V gene: TRBV9; clone size: .; D gene: .; J gene: TRBJ1-1
CDR3 protein: CASSLGGIPSTDTQYF; CDR3 DNA: TGTGCCAGCAGCTTAGGCGGGATCCCAAGCACAGATACGCAGTATTTT; V gene: TRBV7-2; clone size: .; D gene: .; J gene: TRBJ2-3
CDR3 protein: CASSRTGGGYGYTF; CDR3 DNA: TGTGCCAGCAGTCGTACAGGGGGGGGCTATGGCTACACCTTC; V gene: TRBV7-2; clone size: .; D gene: TRBD1; J gene: TRBJ1-2